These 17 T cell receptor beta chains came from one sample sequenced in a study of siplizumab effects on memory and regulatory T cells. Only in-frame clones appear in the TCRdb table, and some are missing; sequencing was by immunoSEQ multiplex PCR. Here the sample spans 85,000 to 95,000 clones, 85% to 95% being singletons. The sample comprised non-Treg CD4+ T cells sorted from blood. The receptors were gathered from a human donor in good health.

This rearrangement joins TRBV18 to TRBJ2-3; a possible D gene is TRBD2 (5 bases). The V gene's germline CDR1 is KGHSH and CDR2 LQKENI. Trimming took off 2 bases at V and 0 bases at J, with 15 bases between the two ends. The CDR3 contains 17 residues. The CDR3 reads CASSPVGGRDSTDTQYF. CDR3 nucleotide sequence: TGTGCCAGCTCACCAGTAGGTGGGAGAGATAGCACAGATACGCAGTATTTT.

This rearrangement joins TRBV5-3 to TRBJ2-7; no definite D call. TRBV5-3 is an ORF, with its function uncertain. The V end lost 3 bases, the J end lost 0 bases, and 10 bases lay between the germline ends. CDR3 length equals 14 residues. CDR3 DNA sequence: TGTGCCAGAAGCTGCGAGCGTGGCTCCTACGAGCAGTACTTC. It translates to CARSCERGSYEQYF.

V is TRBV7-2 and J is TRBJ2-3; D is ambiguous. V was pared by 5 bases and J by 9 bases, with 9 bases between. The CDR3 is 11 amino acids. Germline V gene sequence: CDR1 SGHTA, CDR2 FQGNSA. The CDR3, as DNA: TGTGCCAGCAGCAGAGGTGGAACGCAGTATTTT. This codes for CASSRGGTQYF.

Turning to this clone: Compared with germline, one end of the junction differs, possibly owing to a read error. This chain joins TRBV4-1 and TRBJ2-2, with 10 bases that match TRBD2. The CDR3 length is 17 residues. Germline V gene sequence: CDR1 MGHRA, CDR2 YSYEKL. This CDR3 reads CASRTGLAKAKTGELFF. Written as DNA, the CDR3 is TGCGCCAGCAGGACGGGACTAGCGAAGGCGAAAACCGGGGAGCTGTTTTTT.

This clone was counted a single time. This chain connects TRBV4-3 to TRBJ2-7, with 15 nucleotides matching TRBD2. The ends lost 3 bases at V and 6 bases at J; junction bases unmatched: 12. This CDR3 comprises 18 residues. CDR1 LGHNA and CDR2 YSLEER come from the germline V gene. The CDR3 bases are TGCGCCAGCAGCCACAGGACTAGCGGGAGGGCCGGGAAGACCGAGCAGTACTTC. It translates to CASSHRTSGRAGKTEQYF.

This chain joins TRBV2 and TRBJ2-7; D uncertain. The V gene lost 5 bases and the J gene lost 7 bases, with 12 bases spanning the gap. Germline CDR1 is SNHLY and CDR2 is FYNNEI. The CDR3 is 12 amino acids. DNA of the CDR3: TGTGCCAGCAGTCGACTCCCCCTAGAGCAGTACTTC. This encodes CASSRLPLEQYF.

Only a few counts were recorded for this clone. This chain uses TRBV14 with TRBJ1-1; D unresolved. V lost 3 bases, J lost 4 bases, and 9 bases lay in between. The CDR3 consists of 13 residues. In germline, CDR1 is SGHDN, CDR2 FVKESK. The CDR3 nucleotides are TGTGCCAGCAGCCAGGGTCTGTTCACTGAAGCTTTCTTT. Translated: CASSQGLFTEAFF.

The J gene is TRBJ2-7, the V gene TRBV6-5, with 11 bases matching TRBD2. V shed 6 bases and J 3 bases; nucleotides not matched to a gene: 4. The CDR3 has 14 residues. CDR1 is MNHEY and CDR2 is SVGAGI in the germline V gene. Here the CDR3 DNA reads TGTGCCAGCAGGATAACTAGCGGGGGCTACGAGCAGTACTTC. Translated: CASRITSGGYEQYF.

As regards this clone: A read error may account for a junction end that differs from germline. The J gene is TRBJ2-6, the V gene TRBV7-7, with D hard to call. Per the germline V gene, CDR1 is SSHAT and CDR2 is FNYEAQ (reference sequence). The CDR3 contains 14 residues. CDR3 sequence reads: CASSEGPGANVLTF. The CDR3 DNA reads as TGTGCTAGCAGCGAAGGTCCCGGGGCCAACGTCCTGACTTTC.

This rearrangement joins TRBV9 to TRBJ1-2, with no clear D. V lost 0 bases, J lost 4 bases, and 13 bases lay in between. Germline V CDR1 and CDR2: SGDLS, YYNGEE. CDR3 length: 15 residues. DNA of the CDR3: TGTGCCAGCAGCGTAGATGACGTCATCGGCTATGGCTACACCTTC. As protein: CASSVDDVIGYGYTF.

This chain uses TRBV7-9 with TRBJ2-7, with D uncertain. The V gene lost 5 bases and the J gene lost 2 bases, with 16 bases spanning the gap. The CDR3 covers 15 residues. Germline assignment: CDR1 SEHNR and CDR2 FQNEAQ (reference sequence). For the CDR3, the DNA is TGTGCCAGCAGCCGCAGTATCGCGGTCCCCTACGAGCAGTACTTC. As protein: CASSRSIAVPYEQYF.

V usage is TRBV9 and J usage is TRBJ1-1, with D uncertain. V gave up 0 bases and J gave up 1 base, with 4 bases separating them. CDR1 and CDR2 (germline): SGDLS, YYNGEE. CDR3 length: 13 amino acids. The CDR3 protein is CASSVGANTEAFF. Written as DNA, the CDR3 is TGTGCCAGCAGCGTAGGCGCGAACACTGAAGCTTTCTTT.

The CDR3 here is CSVAGTSVTDTQYF. The CDR3 nucleotides read TGCAGCGTCGCCGGGACTAGCGTCACAGATACGCAGTATTTT. The rearrangement uses TRBV29-1 and TRBJ2-3, with 10 bases that match TRBD2. The V segment lost 6 bases and the J segment 2 bases; nucleotides outside the gene matches: 5. This CDR3 is built from 14 residues. Germline V lookup: CDR1 SQVTM, CDR2 ANQGSEA.

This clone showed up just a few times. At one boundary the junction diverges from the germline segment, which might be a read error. CDR3 DNA: TGTGCCAGCAGCGTAACAGGGGGCGCTGGGGCCAACGTCCTGACTTTC. This sequence encodes CASSVTGGAGANVLTF. The chain couples TRBV7-3 to TRBJ2-6; 9 bases line up with TRBD1. The CDR3 consists of 16 residues. Per the germline V gene, CDR1 is SGHTA and CDR2 is FQGTGA.

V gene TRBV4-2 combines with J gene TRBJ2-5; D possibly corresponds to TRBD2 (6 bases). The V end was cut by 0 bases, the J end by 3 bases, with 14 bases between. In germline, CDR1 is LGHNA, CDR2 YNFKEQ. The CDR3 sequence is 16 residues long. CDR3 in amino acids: CASSQDSRGGKETQYF. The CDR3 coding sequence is TGTGCCAGCAGCCAAGATTCACGCGGCGGGAAAGAGACCCAGTACTTC.

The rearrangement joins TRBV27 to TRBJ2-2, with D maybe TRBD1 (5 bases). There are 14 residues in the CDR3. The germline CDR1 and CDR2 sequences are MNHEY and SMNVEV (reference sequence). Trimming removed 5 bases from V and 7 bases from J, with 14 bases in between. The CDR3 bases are TGTGCCAGCAGTGTAACTCAGGGCAGCGGGGAGCTGTTTTTT. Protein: CASSVTQGSGELFF.

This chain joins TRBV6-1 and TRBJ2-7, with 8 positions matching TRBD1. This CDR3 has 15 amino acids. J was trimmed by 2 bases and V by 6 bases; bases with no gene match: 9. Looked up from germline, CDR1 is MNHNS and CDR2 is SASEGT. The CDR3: CASRPYRGSAYEQYF. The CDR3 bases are TGTGCCAGCAGACCATACAGGGGGTCAGCCTACGAGCAGTACTTC.